The 24 T cell receptor beta chains below all came from one sample that was sequenced in a study of shared clonotypes between healthy human individuals. The assay was immunoSEQ multiplex PCR, and TCRdb's table has in-frame clones only and misses some. The sample lists millions of clones, more than 90% occurring once. Sample: naive CD4+ T cells sorted from blood. Stated subset: CD45RA+ positively selected. The receptors shown here come from a man younger than 30 in good health.

This rearrangement joins TRBV5-1 to TRBJ2-1; 8 bases align to TRBD2. Germline CDR1 is SGHRS and CDR2 is YFSETQ. This CDR3 contains 14 residues. The J segment lost 0 bases and the V segment lost 6 bases, leaving 2 bases of the junction unmatched. The CDR3 nucleotides read TGCGCCAGCAAAAGCGGGAGCTCCTACAATGAGCAGTTCTTC. Its translation is CASKSGSSYNEQFF.

This clone showed up just once. This specimen includes other DNA sequences encoding the same CDR3. The CDR3 nucleotides read TGTGCCAGCAGCCGCGACAGGGGTTGGGAGACCCAGTACTTC. It codes for CASSRDRGWETQYF. This sequence joins TRBV11-2 and TRBJ2-5; 8 bases are shared with TRBD1. There are 14 residues in the CDR3. Germline-derived CDR1 and CDR2 are SGHAT and FQNNGV. V lost 5 bases and J lost 5; bases outside the gene matches: 7.

The chain employs TRBV28 and TRBJ1-5; D gene ambiguous. CDR1 is MDHEN, CDR2 SYDVKM, per germline. V dropped 1 base and J dropped 3 bases, with 19 bases sitting between them. There are 18 residues in the CDR3. The CDR3 sequence: CASSLFKAGRQFNQPQHF. For the CDR3, the DNA is TGTGCCAGCAGTTTATTCAAGGCAGGAAGGCAGTTCAATCAGCCCCAGCATTTT.

CDR3 sequence reads: CASSPTSDEQFF. Written as DNA, the CDR3 is TGCGCCAGCAGCCCAACATCTGATGAGCAGTTCTTC. The chain is built from TRBV5-1 and TRBJ2-1; no definite D call. The CDR3 totals 12 residues. The germline V gene has CDR1 SGHRS and CDR2 YFSETQ. Trimming removed 4 bases from V and 8 bases from J, with 10 bases in between.

This chain links TRBV27 with TRBJ2-7; D unclear. This CDR3 region has 13 residues. V was pared by 4 bases and J by 2 bases, with 9 bases between. Germline V CDR1 and CDR2: MNHEY, SMNVEV (reference sequence). This chain's CDR3 is CASSSPLTYEQYF. CDR3 DNA sequence: TGTGCCAGCAGTTCGCCGCTGACCTACGAGCAGTACTTC.

The chain couples TRBV19 to TRBJ1-5; D is ambiguous. This CDR3 spans 13 amino acids. Germline V gives CDR1 LNHDA, CDR2 SQIVND (reference sequence). Deletions cut 9 bases from V and 5 bases from J, with 14 bases between. The CDR3 protein is CASKEGGDQPQHF. In DNA, the CDR3 is TGTGCCAGCAAGGAGGGCGGCGATCAGCCCCAGCATTTT. Full variable domain (remainder filled in from reference TRBV19 and TRBJ1-5): DGGITQSPKYLFRKEGQNVTLSCEQNLNHDAMYWYRQDPGQGLRLIYYSQIVNDFQKGDIAEGYSVSREKKESFPLTVTSAQKNPTAFYLCASKEGGDQPQHFGDGTRLSIL.

The rearrangement joins TRBV28 to TRBJ2-7; maybe TRBD1 (5 bases). Germline V gene data show CDR1 as MDHEN and CDR2 as SYDVKM. This CDR3 spans 14 amino acids. V lost 2 bases and J lost 2, with 10 bases in between. The CDR3 DNA follows: TGTGCCAGCAGTTTAGATCCGACAGCCTACGAGCAGTACTTC. Translated, it gives CASSLDPTAYEQYF.

J is TRBJ2-5 and V is TRBV10-3, with 7 positions matching TRBD1. J was trimmed by 2 bases and V by 4 bases; bases with no gene match: 10. Per the germline V gene, CDR1 is ENHRY and CDR2 is SYGVKD. The CDR3 has 16 residues. In DNA form, the CDR3 reads TGTGCCATCAGTGCAACACAGGGGATCCTACAAGAGACCCAGTACTTC. Amino acids: CAISATQGILQETQYF.

Worth noting for this clone: Other nucleotide sequences in the sample specify the same CDR3. This rearrangement joins TRBV6-5 to TRBJ2-2; weak D call: TRBD1 (5 bases). The CDR3 length is 13 residues. Germline assignment: CDR1 MNHEY and CDR2 SVGAGI. V was trimmed by 6 bases and J by 4 bases, leaving 9 bases between them. CDR3 sequence reads: CASRGQGTGELFF. CDR3 nucleotides: TGTGCCAGCAGGGGGCAGGGCACCGGGGAGCTGTTTTTT.

The rearrangement joins TRBV6-5 to TRBJ1-1; D remains unclear. V was clipped by 5 bases and J by 1 base, with 8 bases between them. CDR1 MNHEY and CDR2 SVGAGI come from the germline V gene. The CDR3 has 13 residues. CDR3 sequence: CASSQLGNTEAFF. The CDR3 DNA reads TGTGCCAGCAGTCAACTAGGGAACACTGAAGCTTTCTTT.

This clone is a singleton in its sample. This chain connects TRBV30 to TRBJ2-5, with 7 bases matching TRBD2. The V and J ends lost 4 bases and 2 bases, in that order; junction bases with no gene match: 7. This CDR3 region has 14 residues. From germline, CDR1 is GTSNPN and CDR2 SVGIG (reference sequence). CDR3 sequence: CAWKLAFLQETQYF. As DNA, the CDR3 is TGTGCCTGGAAACTAGCGTTCCTTCAAGAGACCCAGTACTTC.

The chain uses TRBV6-6 and TRBJ1-2; D is unclear. Trimming left V 7 bases short and J 5 bases short, with 14 bases between. The CDR3 runs to 13 residues. CDR1 and CDR2 from the germline V gene are MNHNY and SVGAGI (reference sequence). CDR3 protein: CASTPQAGYGYTF. The CDR3 DNA reads as TGTGCCAGCACCCCCCAGGCGGGTTATGGCTACACCTTC.

The rearrangement links TRBV5-1 to TRBJ2-1, with D possibly called TRBD1 or TRBD2 (5 bases each). Trimming stripped 7 bases from V and 0 bases from J, with 20 bases between. Germline V gene sequence: CDR1 SGHRS, CDR2 YFSETQ. The CDR3 totals 17 residues. In DNA, the CDR3 is TGCGCCAGCTCCCTCAGGGAGTGGGCCAGCTCCTACAATGAGCAGTTCTTC. Translating gives CASSLREWASSYNEQFF.

This chain connects TRBV7-3 to TRBJ2-3; D unclear. Looked up from germline, CDR1 is SGHTA and CDR2 is FQGTGA. This CDR3 comprises 14 residues. Trimming stripped 4 bases from V and 0 bases from J, with 8 bases between. CDR3 in amino acids: CASSSSSSTDTQYF. The CDR3 DNA reads TGTGCCAGCAGCTCCAGCTCTAGCACAGATACGCAGTATTTT.

The V and J genes are TRBV2 and TRBJ1-2; D is unclear. Germline assignment: CDR1 SNHLY and CDR2 FYNNEI. V shed 9 bases and J shed 5 bases, with 22 bases lying between them. The CDR3 totals 15 residues. CDR3 bases: TGTGCCAGTTCAGTAACTAGGGTTACGAATTATGGCTACACCTTC. This codes for CASSVTRVTNYGYTF.

This clone appeared once. The chain employs TRBV6-5 and TRBJ1-4, with 8 positions matching TRBD1. CDR3 length equals 16 residues. Germline CDR1 reads MNHEY; CDR2 reads SVGAGI. J gave up 5 bases and V 4 bases, and 9 bases lay outside the gene matches. CDR3: CASSFYGQGLNEKLFF. CDR3 in DNA: TGTGCCAGCAGTTTCTACGGACAGGGATTGAATGAAAAACTGTTTTTT.

The V and J genes are TRBV6-6 and TRBJ1-6, with 7 bases aligning to TRBD1. CDR3 length: 15 amino acids. CDR1 is MNHNY and CDR2 is SVGAGI in the germline V gene (reference sequence). V lost 2 bases, J lost 11 bases, and 9 bases stayed unmatched. The CDR3 reads CASSYGSLGQTPLHF. Here the CDR3 DNA reads TGTGCCAGCAGTTACGGGTCTCTGGGACAGACACCCCTCCACTTT.

The V gene is TRBV18, the J gene TRBJ1-3; no reliable D call. Looked up from germline, CDR1 is KGHSH and CDR2 is LQKENI. This CDR3 has 14 amino acids. V dropped 3 bases and J dropped 8 bases, with 14 bases sitting between them. CDR3 sequence reads: CASSPELPGDTIYF. DNA for the CDR3: TGTGCCAGCTCACCTGAACTCCCCGGAGACACCATATATTTT. The entire variable domain, with the rest obtained from reference TRBV18 and TRBJ1-3, is as follows: NAGVMQNPRHLVRRRGQEARLRCSPMKGHSHVYWYRQLPEEGLKFMVYLQKENIIDESGMPKERFSAEFPKEGPSILRIQQVVRGDSAAYFCASSPELPGDTIYFGEGSWLTVV.

The chain carries TRBV12-5 and TRBJ2-7; D is uncertain. There are 14 residues in the CDR3. Deletions cut 5 bases from V and 0 bases from J, with 11 bases between. Per the germline V gene, CDR1 is LGHNT and CDR2 is FRNRAP. The CDR3 nucleotides are TGTGCTAGTGGTCGCGAAAGTAGCTCCTACGAGCAGTACTTC. Translation: CASGRESSSYEQYF.

CDR3 nucleotide sequence: TGTGCCAGCAGTCATAGCTGGGACAGCATTAACTATGGCTACACCTTC. As protein: CASSHSWDSINYGYTF. This rearrangement joins TRBV7-9 to TRBJ1-2; 7 bases agree with TRBD1. J lost 1 base, V lost 6 bases, and 11 bases had no gene match. The CDR3 is made up of 16 amino acids. The germline gives CDR1 SEHNR, CDR2 FQNEAQ (reference sequence).

This chain uses TRBV5-1 with TRBJ2-1, with 11 bases matching TRBD2. The CDR3 runs 16 residues. In germline, CDR1 is SGHRS, CDR2 YFSETQ. V shed 0 bases and J 4 bases; nucleotides not matched to a gene: 3. The chain's CDR3 is CASSLGLAGYYNEQFF. The CDR3 coding sequence is TGCGCCAGCAGCTTGGGACTAGCGGGATATTACAATGAGCAGTTCTTC.

This clone was seen just once. This chain joins TRBV7-8 and TRBJ2-1; 7 nucleotides agree with TRBD2. V dropped 0 bases and J dropped 4; count of bases not matched to a gene: 6. Germline V gives CDR1 SGHVS, CDR2 FQNEAQ. This CDR3 region has 16 residues. In DNA, the CDR3 is TGTGCCAGCAGCTTAGCGGGACTACTACTTTACAATGAGCAGTTCTTC. Translating gives CASSLAGLLLYNEQFF. Filled out from reference TRBV7-8 and TRBJ2-1, the complete variable domain reads GAGVSQSPRYKVAKRGQDVALRCDPISGHVSLFWYQQALGQGPEFLTYFQNEAQLDKSGLPSDRFFAERPEGSVSTLKIQRTQQEDSAVYLCASSLAGLLLYNEQFFGPGTRLTVL.

The chain is built from TRBV11-3 and TRBJ2-1, with D unclear. Germline values: CDR1 SGHNT, CDR2 YENEEA. The CDR3 length is 14 residues. V was pared by 0 bases and J by 6 bases, with 9 bases between. CDR3 sequence (DNA): TGTGCCAGCAGCTTAGAGGCAGGACCCAATGAGCAGTTCTTC. Its translation: CASSLEAGPNEQFF.

This clone was found a few times. The gene calls are TRBV2 and TRBJ1-5; D may be TRBD1 (5 bases). Germline V lookup: CDR1 SNHLY, CDR2 FYNNEI. V gave up 2 bases and J gave up 3 bases, with 8 bases separating them. This CDR3 contains 14 residues. The CDR3 is CASSETGYNQPQHF. CDR3 coding DNA: TGTGCCAGCAGTGAAACAGGTTACAATCAGCCCCAGCATTTT.